In this sample, the clone carrying this T cell receptor beta chain turned up many times. The target antigen is unknown. With 0 bases removed from V and 3 bases from J, the gap between germline ends came to 10 bases. Germline CDR1 SGHKS, CDR2 YYEKEE (reference sequence). The length of the CDR3 is 14 residues. TCRdb used MiXCR to reprocess the 5' RACE reads, holding one entry per CDR3 protein. The data show some 10,000 distinct CDR3 sequences, with about 20% seen just once and approximately 40% held by the top ten. Time point in this sample: blood at routine non-recurrence follow-up after resection. The data are from a study of spatial heterogeneity in lung cancer. For the study at large: TCR and UMI combinations that were unique each appeared, on average, more than ten times in raw reads. Findings and caveats of the study: Ubiquitous, expanded tumor-derived TCRs were more frequently observed in blood at resection than at follow-up.

The sequenced sample was PBMCs, obtained at follow-up. J is TRBJ2-7 and V is TRBV5-5, with D unclear. The receptor comes from a male donor with early-stage non-small cell lung cancer. CDR3 bases: TGTGCCAGCAGCTTGGTCGGACGGAGCTACGAGCAGTACTTC. Translation gives CASSLVGRSYEQYF.